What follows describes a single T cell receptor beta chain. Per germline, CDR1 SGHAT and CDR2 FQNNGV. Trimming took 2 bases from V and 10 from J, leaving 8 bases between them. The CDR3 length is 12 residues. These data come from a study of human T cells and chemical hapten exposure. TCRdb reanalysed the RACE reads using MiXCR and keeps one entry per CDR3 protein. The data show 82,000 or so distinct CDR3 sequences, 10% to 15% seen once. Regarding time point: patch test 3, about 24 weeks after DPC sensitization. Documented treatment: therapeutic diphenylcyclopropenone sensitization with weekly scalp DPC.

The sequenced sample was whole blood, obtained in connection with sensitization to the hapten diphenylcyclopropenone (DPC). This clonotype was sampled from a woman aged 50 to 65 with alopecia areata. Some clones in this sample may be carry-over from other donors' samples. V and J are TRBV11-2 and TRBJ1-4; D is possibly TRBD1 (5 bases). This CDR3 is CASSLSGGKLFF. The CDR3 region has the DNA TGTGCCAGCAGCTTATCGGGGGGAAAACTGTTTTTT.